What follows is one T cell receptor beta chain and its context. No cognate antigen has been identified for it. It has no much larger one-base neighbor in the sample; base qualities were not kept. The source of the sample is a study of T cell changes during pregnancy in multiple sclerosis (dated by TCRdb to between 2018 and 2021). Regarding the research as a whole: The study examined how the T cell repertoire changed over the course of pregnancy in women with multiple sclerosis.

The method behind the library was the immunoSEQ multiplex PCR assay. Held by TCRdb, this immuneACCESS table contains in-frame sequences only and omits some clones. Under half of the omission traces to an unresolved V gene where checked; the cause of the rest is unknown. Counted in this sample were some 44,000 clones; around 89% of them appeared once. Clones ranked in the top ten supply approximately 1.2% of the sample. V is trimmed back by 6 bases and J by 2 bases, and the junction contains 5 bases that no gene match accounts for. The CDR3 contains 16 residues, cysteine and phenylalanine counted. Only CDR3 DNA remains: 48 bases, in frame from the first base. Looking up the germline V gene yields CDR1 MDHEN and CDR2 SYDVKM.

This material consisted of CD4+ T cells from peripheral blood mononuclear cells, taken in the second trimester of pregnancy. The sequence was obtained from a female donor with multiple sclerosis, enrolled in a pregnancy study. The chain employs TRBV28 and TRBJ2-3; 13 middle bases align to TRBD2. The CDR3 in this case is CASRPGLAGFTDTQYF. The DNA reads TGTGCCAGCAGACCGGGACTAGCGGGATTCACAGATACGCAGTATTTT.